These T cell receptor beta chains were read from a single sample in a study of blood T cell repertoires in COVID-19. Assay used: immunoSEQ multiplex PCR; TCRdb lists only in-frame clones, some missing. This sample yields 400,000 or so clones, of which about 91% are seen a single time; around 1.5% belongs to the top ten. The specimen was peripheral blood. The origin of the receptors is a woman aged 40 to 49 with COVID-19, enrolled during active disease. Both conserved end residues are part of each CDR3. A D gene is named only where the DNA matches it firmly. Expanded clones are given a class, and other clones once, few, many or no size at all.

.	TRBJ1-1	TRBV5-1	few	TGCGCCAGCAGCTTGGACCGAGGGAACACTGAAGCTTTCTTT	CASSLDRGNTEAFF
.	TRBJ1-1	TRBV7-9	.	TGTGCCAGCACACGGCGGGTGAACACTGAAGCTTTCTTT	CASTRRVNTEAFF
TRBD2	TRBJ2-3	TRBV5-1	.	TGCGCCAGCAGCAGGGGAGGGAGCACAGATACGCAGTATTTT	CASSRGGSTDTQYF
.	TRBJ1-2	TRBV28	.	TGTGCCAGCAGTTTTTATGGAGGGCACTATGGCTACACCTTC	CASSFYGGHYGYTF
.	TRBJ1-4	TRBV6-2/TRBV6-3	.	TGTGCCAGCAGTTATACCTCGGTACTGTTTTTT	CASSYTSVLFF
TRBD1	TRBJ2-7	TRBV3-1/TRBV3-2	.	TGTGCCAGCAGCCAAGATGGACAGGGATGGTTC	CASSQDGQGWF
TRBD2	TRBJ2-5	TRBV7-3	.	TGTGCCAGCTCTAGCGGGGCGAGGGAGACCCAGTACTTC	CASSSGARETQYF
.	TRBJ1-1	TRBV24-1	.	TGTGCCACCAAGAGCGTTCGAGGGATTGCTTTCTTT	CATKSVRGIAFF
TRBD1	TRBJ2-7	TRBV30	.	TGTGCCTGGAGTGTACGACGGACAGGGGCATCCTACGAGCAGTACTTC	CAWSVRRTGASYEQYF
TRBD2	TRBJ2-5	TRBV7-8	.	TGTGCCAGCAGCTCCAAACTAGCGGGAGATTATTACCAAGAGACCCAGTACTTC	CASSSKLAGDYYQETQYF
.	TRBJ2-1	TRBV7-2	.	TGTGCCAGCAGCTTATCAGGGATGGCCTACAATGAGCAGTTCTTC	CASSLSGMAYNEQFF
TRBD1	TRBJ1-5	TRBV7-9	.	TGTGCCAGCAGCTTAGCGGCGACAGGGGGCGTCGGTCAGCCCCAGCATTTT	CASSLAATGGVGQPQHF
TRBD1	TRBJ1-4	TRBV6-5	.	TGTGCCAGCACTTCTATCGGGACAGGGGCTGAAAAACTGTTTTTT	CASTSIGTGAEKLFF
.	TRBJ1-1	TRBV10-3	.	TGTGCCATCAAGAAGCCCGGGGGGGCGCACGCTGAAGCTTTCTTT	CAIKKPGGAHAEAFF
.	TRBJ1-1	TRBV5-4	.	TGTGCCAGCAGCTTGGGGGACACCCAGGACACTGAAGCTTTCTTT	CASSLGDTQDTEAFF
TRBD1	TRBJ1-2	TRBV9	.	TGTGCCAGCAGCGAGACAGGGGGAGGCTACACCTTC	CASSETGGGYTF
TRBD1	TRBJ1-1	TRBV11-2	.	TGTGCCAGCAGCTTGGGACAGGCGAACACTGAAGCTTTCTTT	CASSLGQANTEAFF
TRBD1	TRBJ1-1	TRBV11-2	.	TGTGCCAGCAACCCTAGGCGGACAGGTATAAGGAACACTGAAGCTTTCTTT	CASNPRRTGIRNTEAFF
.	TRBJ1-1	TRBV5-1	.	TGCGCCAGCAGTCCCCAGGGTGGCACTGAAGCTTTCTTT	CASSPQGGTEAFF
.	TRBJ1-5	TRBV28	.	TGTGCCAGCAGTTTCGGGGGGGGTAGAGGCAATCAGCCCCAGCATTTT	CASSFGGGRGNQPQHF
.	TRBJ2-1	TRBV12-3/TRBV12-4	.	TGTGCCAGCAGTACGGGGGTAACGAATGAGCAGTTCTTC	CASSTGVTNEQFF
TRBD1	TRBJ2-6	TRBV7-2	few	TGTGCCAGCAGCTCATCAGGGGGCTCTGGGGCCAACGTCCTGACTTTC	CASSSSGGSGANVLTF
.	TRBJ1-6	TRBV6-5	.	TGTGCCAGCAGTTACATGCCCGGCTCCTATAATTCACCCCTCCACTTT	CASSYMPGSYNSPLHF
.	TRBJ2-3	TRBV27	.	TGTGCCAGCAGTTCCTTGACAGGCCGGACAGATACGCAGTATTTT	CASSSLTGRTDTQYF
TRBD1	TRBJ1-1	TRBV28	once	TGTGCCAGCAGTTTCTACCTCGGGACAGGGGATCAACAAGCTTTCTTT	CASSFYLGTGDQQAFF
TRBD1	TRBJ2-6	TRBV15	.	TGTGCCACCAGCAGGACAGGGGGCTCTGGGGCCAACGTCCTGACTTTC	CATSRTGGSGANVLTF
TRBD1	TRBJ1-2	TRBV10-3	few	TGTGCCATCAGAGAGACAGGGAACTATGGCTACACCTTC	CAIRETGNYGYTF
.	TRBJ1-5	TRBV6-2/TRBV6-3	.	TGTGCCAGCAGTTACTCGGGTGCAGGGTCAAATCAGCCCCAGCATTTT	CASSYSGAGSNQPQHF
TRBD2	TRBJ2-1	TRBV19	.	TGTGCCAGTAGTCCTCAGGACAGGAGTCGACTAGCGGGAGTAAGTATGAATGAGCAGTTCTTC	CASSPQDRSRLAGVSMNEQFF
.	TRBJ2-7	TRBV7-2	once	TGTGCCAGCAGCTTAGGGCCCCCCTACGAGCAGTACTTC	CASSLGPPYEQYF
.	TRBJ2-7	TRBV2	.	TGTGCCAGCAGTGAAGTCCACAGGGAGCAGTACTTC	CASSEVHREQYF
.	TRBJ1-2	TRBV9	.	TGTGCCAGCAGCGTTCGACAGAGTTCTAACTATGGCTACACCTTC	CASSVRQSSNYGYTF
.	TRBJ1-1	TRBV6-1	.	TGTGCCAGCAGCAAGGACACCTACACTGAAGCTTTCTTT	CASSKDTYTEAFF
.	TRBJ2-1	TRBV2	.	TGTGCCAGCAGTTCTGTATATTATGAGCAGTTCTTC	CASSSVYYEQFF
TRBD1	TRBJ1-2	TRBV6-7	.	TGTGCCAGCAGCAGGGACAGGGGGGACTATGGCTACACCTTC	CASSRDRGDYGYTF
.	TRBJ1-1	TRBV28	.	TGTGCCAGCAGCCGACAAGCCCTTATGGCTGAAGCTTTCTTT	CASSRQALMAEAFF
.	TRBJ1-6	TRBV27	.	TGTGCCAGCAGTTTAATCGCGAGGAGGAGGGGAGTGGATTCACCCCTCCACTTT	CASSLIARRRGVDSPLHF
TRBD1	TRBJ1-6	TRBV18	.	TGTGCCAGCTCAGCTACTCAGGACAGGGTTCGTAATTCACCCCTCCACTTT	CASSATQDRVRNSPLHF
TRBD2	TRBJ2-1	TRBV24-1	.	TGTGCCACCAGTGATCAACTAGCGGGGGGGCTAGATGAGCAGTTCTTC	CATSDQLAGGLDEQFF
.	TRBJ1-2	TRBV9	once	TGTGCCAGCCGGGGTAGTGGCTATGGCTACACCTTC	CASRGSGYGYTF
.	TRBJ1-5	TRBV27	.	TGTGCCAGCAGTTTGACAGGAGAGATTAGCAATCAGCCCCAGCATTTT	CASSLTGEISNQPQHF
.	TRBJ2-1	TRBV19	.	TGTGCCAGTACCGACAGATACAATGAGCAGTTCTTC	CASTDRYNEQFF
TRBD2	TRBJ2-2	TRBV7-3	few	TGTGCCAGCAGCTTAAGCGGGGGGGCGACCACCGGGGAGCTGTTTTTT	CASSLSGGATTGELFF
TRBD1	TRBJ2-3	TRBV24-1	.	TGTGCCACCAGTGAAAACAGGGGGTTGGCAGATACGCAGTATTTT	CATSENRGLADTQYF
.	TRBJ2-2	TRBV4-2	.	TGTGCCAGCAGCCAAGATAGGGGATACACCGGGGAGCTGTTTTTT	CASSQDRGYTGELFF
.	TRBJ2-1	TRBV5-4	.	TGTGCCAGCAGCTTGAATTGGGGGCACAATGAGCAGTTCTTC	CASSLNWGHNEQFF
.	TRBJ2-5	TRBV30	.	TGTGCCTGGAGTGTAGAGGCTAGCCTGGAGACCCAGTACTTC	CAWSVEASLETQYF
TRBD1	TRBJ1-3	TRBV7-9	.	TGTGCCAGCAGCTTACGGACAGGGGTTCTCTCTGGAAACACCATATATTTT	CASSLRTGVLSGNTIYF
TRBD2	TRBJ2-3	TRBV20-1	few	TGCAGTGCTAGTGGTAGCGGGAGTGCAGATACGCAGTATTTT	CSASGSGSADTQYF
.	TRBJ1-5	TRBV5-6	.	TGTGCCAGCAGCCTCGGACAGAATAGCAATCAGCCCCAGCATTTT	CASSLGQNSNQPQHF
TRBD1	TRBJ2-7	TRBV4-3	.	TGCGCCAGCAGCTCGGACAGGGACTACGAGCAGTACTTC	CASSSDRDYEQYF